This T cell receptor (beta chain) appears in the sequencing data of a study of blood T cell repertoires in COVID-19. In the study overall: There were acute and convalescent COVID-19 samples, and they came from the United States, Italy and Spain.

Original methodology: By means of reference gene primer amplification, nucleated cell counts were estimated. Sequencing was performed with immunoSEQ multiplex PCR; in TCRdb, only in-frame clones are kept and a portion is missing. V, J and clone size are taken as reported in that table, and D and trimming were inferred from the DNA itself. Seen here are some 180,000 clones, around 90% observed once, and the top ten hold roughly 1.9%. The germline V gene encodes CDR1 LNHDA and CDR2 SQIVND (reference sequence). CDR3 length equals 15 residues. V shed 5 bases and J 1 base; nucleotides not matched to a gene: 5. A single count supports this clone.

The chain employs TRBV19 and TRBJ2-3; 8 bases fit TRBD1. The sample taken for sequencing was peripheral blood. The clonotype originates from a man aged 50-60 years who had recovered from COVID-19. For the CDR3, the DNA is TGTGCCAGTAGTCAGACAGGGGCGGGCACAGATACGCAGTATTTT. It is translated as CASSQTGAGTDTQYF.